This T cell receptor beta chain was recovered during a study of CD8+ T cells in alopecia areata. CDR3 size: 12 residues. Per germline, CDR1 SEHNR and CDR2 FQNEAQ (reference sequence). Trimming left V 2 bases short and J 5 bases short, with 4 bases between. Extracted RNA was reverse transcribed into cDNA, the sequencing template. The protocol was immunoSEQ multiplex PCR, while the TCRdb copy is restricted to in-frame clones and leaves out a portion. Here the sample spans some 120,000 clones, approximately 47% being singletons. This chain joins TRBV7-9 and TRBJ2-1; no definite D call. This TCR was recovered from a human donor with alopecia areata. The material sequenced was NKG2D-low CD8+ T cells sorted from blood. The CDR3 loop is CASSLLNNEQFF. As DNA, the CDR3 is TGTGCCAGCAGCTTACTGAACAATGAGCAGTTCTTC.